A single sample gave rise to the 5 T cell receptor beta chains below, sequenced in a study of T cell changes during pregnancy in multiple sclerosis. This table comes from immunoSEQ multiplex PCR, and its TCRdb copy is limited to in-frame clones, with some not included. The top ten clones hold approximately 2.8% of a sample with tens of thousands of clones, 90% of them seen once. This sample comprised CD8+ T cells from peripheral blood mononuclear cells, obtained before pregnancy. The receptors originated from a female donor with multiple sclerosis, enrolled in a pregnancy study.

The chain links TRBV29-1 to TRBJ1-4; 8 bases are a match to TRBD1. With V trimmed by 7 bases and J by 7 bases, 17 bases remained unmatched. CDR1 is SQVTM and CDR2 is ANQGSEA in the germline V gene. The CDR3 consists of 16 residues. The CDR3 region is CSAAGQGGTVTEKLFF. CDR3 sequence (DNA): TGCAGCGCCGCCGGACAGGGTGGGACGGTAACTGAAAAACTGTTTTTT.

The V call is TRBV6-5, the J call TRBJ1-5, with D perhaps TRBD1 (6 bases). This CDR3 has 13 residues. Trimming shortened V by 4 bases and J by 6 bases, and 10 bases separated the two germline ends. Per germline, CDR1 MNHEY and CDR2 SVGAGI. This CDR3 is CASSSGVGQPQHF. CDR3 coding DNA: TGTGCCAGCAGTTCAGGGGTGGGTCAGCCCCAGCATTTT.

This sequence joins TRBV6-1 and TRBJ2-2; 9 bases line up with TRBD1. Losses at the gene ends were 4 bases for V and 6 bases for J; bases not matched to a gene: 12. The CDR3 is 17 amino acids. Germline V gene lookup returns CDR1 MNHNS and CDR2 SASEGT. The CDR3 DNA reads as TGTGCCAGCAGTGGGAGTCAACAGGGGGCATGGGCCGGGGAGCTGTTTTTT. Residues: CASSGSQQGAWAGELFF.

The chain uses TRBV6-1 and TRBJ2-7; 8 nucleotides agree with TRBD1. This CDR3 region has 13 residues. Germline loops: CDR1 MNHNS, CDR2 SASEGT. The V gene end was trimmed by 5 bases and the J gene end by 0 bases; junction bases not matched to a gene: 0. This CDR3 reads CASSTGGSYEQYF. The DNA for the CDR3 is TGTGCCAGCAGTACAGGGGGCTCCTACGAGCAGTACTTC.

This chain joins TRBV7-9 and TRBJ2-7; D possibly corresponds to TRBD2 (5 bases). Germline CDR1 SEHNR, CDR2 FQNEAQ (reference sequence). CDR3 length: 14 residues. V was clipped by 5 bases and J by 5 bases, with 16 bases between them. The chain's CDR3 is CASSPGFGPNEQYF. The CDR3 nucleotides are TGTGCCAGCAGCCCGGGGTTTGGGCCCAACGAGCAGTACTTC.